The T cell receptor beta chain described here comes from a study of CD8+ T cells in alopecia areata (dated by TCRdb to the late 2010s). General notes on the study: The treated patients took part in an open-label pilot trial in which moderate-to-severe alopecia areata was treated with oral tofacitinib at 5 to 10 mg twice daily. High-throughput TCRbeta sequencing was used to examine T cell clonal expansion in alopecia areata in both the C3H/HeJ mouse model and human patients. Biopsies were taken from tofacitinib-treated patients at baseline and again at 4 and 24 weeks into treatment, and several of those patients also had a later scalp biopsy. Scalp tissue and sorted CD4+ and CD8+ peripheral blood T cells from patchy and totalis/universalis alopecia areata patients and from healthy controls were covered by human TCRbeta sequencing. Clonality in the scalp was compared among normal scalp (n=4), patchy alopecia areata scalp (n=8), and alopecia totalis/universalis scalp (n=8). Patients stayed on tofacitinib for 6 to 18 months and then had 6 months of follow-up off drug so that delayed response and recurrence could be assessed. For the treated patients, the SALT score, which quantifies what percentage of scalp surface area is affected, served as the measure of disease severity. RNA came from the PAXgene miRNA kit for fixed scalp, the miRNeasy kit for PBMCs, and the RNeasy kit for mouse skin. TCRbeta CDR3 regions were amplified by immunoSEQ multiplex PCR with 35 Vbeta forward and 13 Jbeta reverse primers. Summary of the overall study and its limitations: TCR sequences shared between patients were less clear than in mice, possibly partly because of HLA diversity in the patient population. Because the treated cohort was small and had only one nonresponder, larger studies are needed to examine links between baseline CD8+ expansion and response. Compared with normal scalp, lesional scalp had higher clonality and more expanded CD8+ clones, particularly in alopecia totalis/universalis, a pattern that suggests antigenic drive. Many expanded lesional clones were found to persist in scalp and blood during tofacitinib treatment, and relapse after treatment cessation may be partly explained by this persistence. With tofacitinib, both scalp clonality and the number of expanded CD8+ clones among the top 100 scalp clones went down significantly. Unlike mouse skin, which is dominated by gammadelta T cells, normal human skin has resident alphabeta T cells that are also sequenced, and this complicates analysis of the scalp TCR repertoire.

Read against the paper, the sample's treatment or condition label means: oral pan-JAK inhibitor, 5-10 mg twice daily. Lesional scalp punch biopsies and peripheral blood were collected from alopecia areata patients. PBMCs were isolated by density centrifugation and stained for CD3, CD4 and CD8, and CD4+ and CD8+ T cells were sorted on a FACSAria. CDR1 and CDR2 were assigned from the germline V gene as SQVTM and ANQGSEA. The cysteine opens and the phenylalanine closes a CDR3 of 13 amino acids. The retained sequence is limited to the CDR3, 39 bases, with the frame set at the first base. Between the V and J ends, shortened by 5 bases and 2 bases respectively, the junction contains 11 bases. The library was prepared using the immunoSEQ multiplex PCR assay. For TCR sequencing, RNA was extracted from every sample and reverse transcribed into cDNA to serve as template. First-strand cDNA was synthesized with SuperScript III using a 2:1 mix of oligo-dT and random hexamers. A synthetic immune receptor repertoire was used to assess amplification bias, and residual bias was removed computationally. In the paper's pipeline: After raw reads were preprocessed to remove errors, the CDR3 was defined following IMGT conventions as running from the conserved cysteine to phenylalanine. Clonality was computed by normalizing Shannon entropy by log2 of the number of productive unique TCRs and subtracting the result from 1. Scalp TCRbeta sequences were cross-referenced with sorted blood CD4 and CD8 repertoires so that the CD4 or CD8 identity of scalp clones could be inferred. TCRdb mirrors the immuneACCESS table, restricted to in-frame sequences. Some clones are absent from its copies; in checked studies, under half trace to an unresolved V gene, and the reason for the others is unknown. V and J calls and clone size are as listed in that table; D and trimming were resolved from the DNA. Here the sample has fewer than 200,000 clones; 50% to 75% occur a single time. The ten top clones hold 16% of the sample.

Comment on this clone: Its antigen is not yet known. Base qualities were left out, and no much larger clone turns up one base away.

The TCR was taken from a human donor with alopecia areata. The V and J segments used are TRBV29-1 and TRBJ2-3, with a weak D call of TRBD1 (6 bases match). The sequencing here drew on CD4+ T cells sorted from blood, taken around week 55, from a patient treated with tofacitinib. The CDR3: CSVRQANTDTQYF. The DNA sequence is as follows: TGCAGCGTTCGACAGGCGAACACAGATACGCAGTATTTT.